The text below deals with one T cell receptor (beta chain). The antigen this receptor binds is unknown. Per-base qualities were not stored, and no clone one base away is much larger. The entry originates in a study of OX40 agonist ivuxolimab in advanced cancers. At the level of the whole study: Ivuxolimab, which targeted the costimulatory receptor OX40 (CD134), was an agonistic, fully human IgG2 monoclonal antibody. Of the 50 to 55 dose-escalation patients, hepatocellular carcinoma was present in roughly 19, melanoma in roughly 15, renal cell carcinoma in 9 and head and neck cancer in 9. The purpose of peripheral TCRbeta sequencing was to test whether ivuxolimab changed TCR sequence diversity and led to clonal T-cell expansion. Intravenous ivuxolimab was administered to patients every 2 weeks at six dose levels: 0.01, 0.1, 0.3, 1.5, 3 and 10 mg/kg. The paper reports the monotherapy dose-escalation portion (N ≈ 50 patients) of the phase I ivuxolimab trial. Partial responses were achieved by three dose-escalation patients, of whom one had hepatocellular carcinoma and two had cutaneous melanoma. In the dose-escalation cohort, more than 75% of patients were male, and the mean age was roughly 60 years, with a range of 23 to 79. Patients were allowed to have had prior anti-PD-1, anti-PD-L1 or anti-CTLA-4 therapy, and around two fifths of the dose-escalation patients had been treated with checkpoint inhibitors.

The trial excluded patients who had a history of autoimmune disease or who were on systemic immunosuppression. In every dose cohort, peripheral blood was drawn for TCR sequencing at baseline, cycle 4 day 1, and cycle 7 day 1. The samples were drawn from a first-in-human, open-label, multicenter phase I dose-escalation trial of ivuxolimab. Adults with locally advanced or metastatic head and neck squamous cell, hepatocellular, melanoma or renal cell carcinoma were enrolled in the trial. CD4+ and CD8+ T cells were sorted separately from peripheral blood before TCR sequencing. The paper's findings and limits, for the study overall: Clonal expansion of both CD4+ and CD8+ blood T cells was observed from baseline to week 6 at doses 0.1 to 3.0 mg/kg. The antigen specificity of the peripheral T cells that underwent clonal expansion was not determined. After ivuxolimab, more expanded clones were found on average in CD8+ T cells than in CD4+ T cells. Low levels of normalized T-cell clonal expansion were also seen in some patients who did not respond. Partial responders in the 0.1-3.0 mg/kg groups had among the lowest normalized peripheral clonal expansion, especially among CD8+ T cells.

To sequence the TCRbeta CDR3 region, genomic DNA was isolated from the sorted cells. TCRbeta CDR3 regions were sequenced using the immunoSEQ Assay. The immuneACCESS repertoire file appears here via TCRdb, limited to in-frame rearrangements. These files lack a portion of the clones; in checked studies, under half of the deficit traces to unresolved V genes, and the cause of the others is not known. The sample profile shows about 51,000 clones; over 65% of them were found once. The ten biggest clones cover approximately 2% of the sample. The origin of this receptor is an adult with an advanced solid tumor such as melanoma, head and neck, liver or kidney cancer. The specimen comprised CD4+ or CD8+ T cells sorted from blood, sampled in a trial of the OX40 agonist ivuxolimab.

The encoded CDR3 is CASRVREGYEQYF. DNA sequence: TGTGCCAGCAGAGTGCGGGAGGGCTACGAGCAGTACTTC. Recombination joined TRBV7-9 with TRBJ2-7, with 9 bases aligning to TRBD2. The germline V gene (reference sequence) yields SEHNR for CDR1 and FQNEAQ for CDR2. The CDR3 holds 13 amino acids from the cysteine to the phenylalanine. Only the CDR3 part of the read is kept: 39 bases, read in frame from the first base. Here V drops 6 bases and J drops 3 bases, and the junction holds 3 bases not matched to any gene.